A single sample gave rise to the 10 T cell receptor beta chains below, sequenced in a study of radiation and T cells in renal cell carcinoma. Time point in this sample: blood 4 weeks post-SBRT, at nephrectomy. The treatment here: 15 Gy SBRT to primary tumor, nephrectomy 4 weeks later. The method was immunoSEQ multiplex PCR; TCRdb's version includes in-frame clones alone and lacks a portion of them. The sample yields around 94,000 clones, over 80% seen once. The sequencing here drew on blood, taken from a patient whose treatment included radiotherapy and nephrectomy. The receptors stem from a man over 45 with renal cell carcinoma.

In DNA, the CDR3 is TGTGCCAGCAGCTTGGTAGCGCTTATGACGAACACTGAAGCTTTCTTT. This encodes CASSLVALMTNTEAFF. This sequence joins TRBV5-5 and TRBJ1-1; D is unresolved. The CDR3 length is 16 residues. V lost 0 bases and J lost 1, with 13 bases in between. Germline-derived CDR1 and CDR2 are SGHKS and YYEKEE (reference sequence). The whole variable domain, remainder taken from reference TRBV5-5 and TRBJ1-1, is DAGVTQSPTHLIKTRGQQVTLRCSPISGHKSVSWYQQVLGQGPQFIFQYYEKEERGRGNFPDRFSARQFPNYSSELNVNALLLGDSALYLCASSLVALMTNTEAFFGQGTRLTVV.

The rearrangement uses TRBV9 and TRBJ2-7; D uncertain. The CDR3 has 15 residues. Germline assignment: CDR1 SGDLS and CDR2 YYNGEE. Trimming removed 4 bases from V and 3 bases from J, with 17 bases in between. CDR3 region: CASSPHSEQSYEQYF. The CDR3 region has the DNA TGTGCCAGCAGCCCCCATTCTGAGCAGAGCTACGAGCAGTACTTC.

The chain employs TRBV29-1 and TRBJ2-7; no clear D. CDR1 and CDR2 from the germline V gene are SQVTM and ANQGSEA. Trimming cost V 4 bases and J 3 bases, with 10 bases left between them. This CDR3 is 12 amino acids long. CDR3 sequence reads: CSVVDFVYEQYF. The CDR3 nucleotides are TGCAGCGTTGTAGACTTTGTCTACGAGCAGTACTTC.

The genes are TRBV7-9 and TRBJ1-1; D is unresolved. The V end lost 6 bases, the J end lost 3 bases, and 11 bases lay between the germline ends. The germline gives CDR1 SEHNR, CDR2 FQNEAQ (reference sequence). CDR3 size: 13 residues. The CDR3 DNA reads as TGTGCCAGCAGTCCCCTTCTCGACACTGAAGCTTTCTTT. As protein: CASSPLLDTEAFF.

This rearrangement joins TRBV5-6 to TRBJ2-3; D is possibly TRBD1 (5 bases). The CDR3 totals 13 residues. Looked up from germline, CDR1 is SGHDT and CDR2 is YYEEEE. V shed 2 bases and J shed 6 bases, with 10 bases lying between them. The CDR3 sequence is CASSFGRVDTQYF. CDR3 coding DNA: TGTGCCAGCAGCTTTGGCAGGGTGGATACGCAGTATTTT.

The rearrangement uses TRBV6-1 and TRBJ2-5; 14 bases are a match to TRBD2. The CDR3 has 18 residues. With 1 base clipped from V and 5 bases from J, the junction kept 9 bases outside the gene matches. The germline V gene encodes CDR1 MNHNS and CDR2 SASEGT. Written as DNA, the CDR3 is TGTGCCAGCAGTGAAGATCAGGGACTAGCGGGAGAGTGGGAGACCCAGTACTTC. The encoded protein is CASSEDQGLAGEWETQYF.

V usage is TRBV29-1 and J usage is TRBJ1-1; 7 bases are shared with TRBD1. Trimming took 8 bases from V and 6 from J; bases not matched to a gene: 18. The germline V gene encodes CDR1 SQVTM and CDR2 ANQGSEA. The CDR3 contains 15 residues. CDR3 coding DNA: TGCAGCAGTCAGGAAAAGGGACAGAACGACGCTGAAGCTTTCTTT. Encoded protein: CSSQEKGQNDAEAFF.

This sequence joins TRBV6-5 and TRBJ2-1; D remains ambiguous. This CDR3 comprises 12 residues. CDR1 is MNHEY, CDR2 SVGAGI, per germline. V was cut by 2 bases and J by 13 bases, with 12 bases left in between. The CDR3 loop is CASSYPEVAQFF. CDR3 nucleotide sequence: TGTGCCAGCAGTTACCCGGAAGTAGCCCAGTTCTTC.

Written as DNA, the CDR3 is TGCAGCGTTGAACTCGGGGGAGGCTATGGCTACACCTTC. Its protein is CSVELGGGYGYTF. This sequence joins TRBV29-1 and TRBJ1-2; tentative D call: TRBD1 (5 bases). Germline V CDR1 and CDR2: SQVTM, ANQGSEA. Trimming cost V 2 bases and J 4 bases, with 11 bases left between them. The CDR3 runs 13 residues. Together with reference TRBV29-1 and TRBJ1-2, the CDR3 gives the full variable domain: SAVISQKPSRDICQRGTSLTIQCQVDSQVTMMFWYRQQPGQSLTLIATANQGSEATYESGFVIDKFPISRPNLTFSTLTVSNMSPEDSSIYLCSVELGGGYGYTFGSGTRLTVV.

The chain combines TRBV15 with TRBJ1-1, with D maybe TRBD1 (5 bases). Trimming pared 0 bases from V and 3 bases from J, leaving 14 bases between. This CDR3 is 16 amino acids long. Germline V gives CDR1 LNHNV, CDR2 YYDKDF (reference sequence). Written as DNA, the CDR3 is TGTGCCACCAGCAGAGATCCGGCGGGGGGTGACACTGAAGCTTTCTTT. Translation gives CATSRDPAGGDTEAFF.